This T cell receptor beta chain was captured in a study of response to subunit inactivated influenza vaccine. TCRdb analysed the RT-PCR reads with MiXCR anew, one entry per CDR3 protein. The table includes 600,000 to 700,000 distinct CDR3 sequences, 14% detected once. The CDR3 has 16 amino acids. The V and J ends lost 4 bases and 5 bases respectively, with 20 bases between them. In germline, CDR1 is MGHRA, CDR2 YSYEKL. This clonotype was seen a handful of times. No antigen is known for it. Findings and caveats of the study: There was a suggestion from the authors that each seasonal influenza vaccination recruits few new T cells.

The clonotype originates from a man in his forties or fifties who received an inactivated influenza vaccine. This chain links TRBV4-1 with TRBJ2-5, with D perhaps TRBD1 (5 bases). This sample comprised PBMCs from blood, obtained about 14 days before vaccination. CDR3 coding DNA: TGCGCCAGCAGCCCTCGCCCGATCCAGGGTGAGGAGACCCAGTACTTC. It specifies CASSPRPIQGEETQYF.